A selection of T cell receptor beta chains follows, all from one sample in a study of T-cell memory formation after mild COVID-19. TCRdb itself ran the 5' RACE reads through MiXCR, one entry per CDR3 protein. Altogether about 140,000 distinct CDR3 sequences are present, about 14% being singletons, with the ten largest covering around 14%. Source material: PBMCs or a T cell subset sorted from them (not recorded which). These receptors all stem from an adult woman who had mild COVID-19 (a few samples of this study predate the infection). Cell type and time point are not known. Both conserved end residues are part of each CDR3. A D gene is named only where the DNA matches it firmly. Not every row has a clone size; where given, it reads once, few, many or a size class.

.	TRBV4-1	TRBJ2-1	17	TRBD2	CASSQGTKGAGDNEQFF	TGCGCCAGCAGCCAAGGTACTAAAGGAGCGGGGGACAATGAGCAGTTCTTC
.	TRBV4-1	TRBJ1-5	13	.	CASSQRPNQPQHF	TGCGCCAGCAGCCAAAGGCCAAATCAGCCCCAGCATTTT
.	TRBV7-8	TRBJ1-1	12	.	CAVIRPDTEAFF	TGTGCCGTAATTCGACCTGACACTGAAGCTTTCTTT
few	TRBV12-3/TRBV12-4	TRBJ1-5	15	.	CASSPDGYSNQPQHF	TGTGCCAGCAGTCCTGACGGTTATAGCAATCAGCCCCAGCATTTT
.	TRBV14	TRBJ2-2	14	.	CASSRGTQPGELFF	TGTGCCAGCAGCCGGGGGACTCAGCCCGGGGAGCTGTTTTTT
.	TRBV7-2	TRBJ2-4	15	.	CASSSPSGNRAIQYF	TGTGCCAGCAGTTCTCCATCCGGGAACAGGGCCATTCAGTACTTC
few	TRBV7-2	TRBJ2-7	14	TRBD2	CASSRAGGPGEQYF	TGTGCCAGCAGCCGAGCGGGAGGGCCCGGCGAGCAGTACTTC
.	TRBV5-1	TRBJ1-2	14	.	CASSPLDSFYGYTF	TGCGCCAGCAGCCCCCTGGACAGTTTTTATGGCTACACCTTC
.	TRBV20-1	TRBJ2-1	13	.	CSAPLGGPHEQFF	TGCAGTGCCCCCCTGGGGGGCCCCCACGAGCAGTTCTTC
.	TRBV14	TRBJ2-7	15	.	CASSQAPGFSYEQYF	TGTGCCAGCAGCCAGGCCCCGGGGTTCTCCTACGAGCAGTACTTC
.	TRBV11-1	TRBJ2-3	15	.	CASSLAGRRTDTQYF	TGTGCCAGCAGCTTAGCGGGACGTCGCACAGATACGCAGTATTTT
.	TRBV4-2	TRBJ2-5	15	TRBD2	CASSQGTRDQETQYF	TGTGCCAGCAGCCAAGGGACTAGGGATCAAGAGACCCAGTACTTC
.	TRBV7-9	TRBJ2-7	14	TRBD2	CASTSAGGPNEQYF	TGTGCCAGCACCTCAGCGGGAGGGCCAAACGAGCAGTACTTC
few	TRBV7-9	TRBJ2-1	15	TRBD1	CASSGRDRGGDEQFF	TGTGCCAGCAGCGGCCGGGACAGGGGGGGTGATGAGCAGTTCTTC
few	TRBV20-1	TRBJ2-2	15	TRBD2	CSARLAGDGSGELFF	TGCAGTGCTAGACTAGCGGGGGATGGGTCCGGGGAGCTGTTTTTT
.	TRBV10-3	TRBJ2-1	15	.	CAISEGRGKGNEQFF	TGTGCCATCAGTGAGGGTAGAGGGAAGGGCAATGAGCAGTTCTTC
many	TRBV5-1	TRBJ2-2	14	TRBD1	CASSPRQGAGELFF	TGCGCCAGCAGCCCACGACAGGGGGCCGGGGAGCTGTTTTTT
few	TRBV6-1	TRBJ2-1	12	.	CASRDGANEQFF	TGTGCCAGCAGGGACGGGGCGAATGAGCAGTTCTTC
.	TRBV7-6	TRBJ2-1	18	TRBD2	CASSPSLPGLAGSNEQFF	TGTGCCAGCAGCCCCTCTCTCCCGGGACTAGCGGGTAGCAATGAGCAGTTCTTC
.	TRBV4-1	TRBJ2-7	14	TRBD1	CASSQVGTAYEQYF	TGCGCCAGCAGCCAAGTCGGGACAGCATACGAGCAGTACTTC
few	TRBV5-1	TRBJ2-1	15	TRBD2	CASDPGLAGPNEQFF	TGCGCCAGCGACCCGGGACTAGCGGGGCCCAATGAGCAGTTCTTC
many	TRBV3-1	TRBJ2-7	15	.	CASSQAAGSSYEQYF	TGTGCCAGCAGCCAAGCGGCGGGGAGCTCCTACGAGCAGTACTTC
many	TRBV6-2/TRBV6-3	TRBJ2-1	14	TRBD1	CASSYVTGGREQFF	TGTGCCAGCAGTTACGTGACAGGGGGCCGGGAGCAGTTCTTC
many	TRBV7-2	TRBJ2-7	15	TRBD1	CASSSKGQSGYEQYF	TGTGCCAGCAGCTCAAAGGGACAGTCTGGCTACGAGCAGTACTTC
.	TRBV28	TRBJ1-2	15	.	CASSLYTQVNYGYTF	TGTGCCAGCAGTTTATACACCCAAGTCAACTATGGCTACACCTTC
.	TRBV7-2	TRBJ2-7	14	.	CASTKTGLIYEQYF	TGTGCCAGCACCAAAACAGGGCTTATCTACGAGCAGTACTTC
.	TRBV5-1	TRBJ1-1	13	.	CDSSLMENTEAFF	TGCGACAGCAGCTTAATGGAGAACACTGAAGCTTTCTTT
.	TRBV7-2	TRBJ2-2	12	.	CATAWGSGELFF	TGTGCCACCGCCTGGGGGTCCGGGGAGCTGTTTTTT
.	TRBV20-1	TRBJ2-2	15	.	CSATRLSPNTGELFF	TGCAGTGCTACTCGACTTTCACCCAACACCGGGGAGCTGTTTTTT
few	TRBV15	TRBJ1-5	15	TRBD1	CATSREERTGQPQHF	TGTGCCACCAGCAGAGAAGAGAGGACAGGTCAGCCCCAGCATTTT
.	TRBV30	TRBJ2-3	15	.	CAWSGGTVSTDTQYF	TGTGCCTGGAGTGGCGGGACAGTAAGCACAGATACGCAGTATTTT
.	TRBV9	TRBJ2-7	14	.	CASSVSTGSGEQYF	TGTGCCAGCAGCGTGTCAACAGGGAGCGGCGAGCAGTACTTC
.	TRBV12-3/TRBV12-4	TRBJ2-2	15	.	CASSLARLAFGELFF	TGTGCCAGCAGTTTAGCACGTCTAGCGTTCGGGGAGCTGTTTTTT
.	TRBV24-1	TRBJ1-1	12	.	CATREGNTEAFF	TGTGCCACCAGGGAGGGAAACACTGAAGCTTTCTTT
.	TRBV7-9	TRBJ2-3	12	TRBD1	CASSSRTGPQYF	TGTGCCAGCAGCTCCCGGACAGGGCCGCAGTATTTT
few	TRBV12-3/TRBV12-4	TRBJ2-3	15	.	CASSLNGGATDTQYF	TGTGCCAGCAGTTTAAACGGGGGAGCCACAGATACGCAGTATTTT
.	TRBV12-3/TRBV12-4	TRBJ2-6	13	.	CASGTGRANVLTF	TGTGCCAGTGGGACGGGAAGGGCCAACGTCCTGACTTTC
.	TRBV11-3	TRBJ2-3	17	TRBD1	CASSLDMQGVWTDTQYF	TGTGCCAGCAGCTTAGATATGCAGGGGGTGTGGACAGATACGCAGTATTTT
many	TRBV12-3/TRBV12-4	TRBJ1-2	15	.	CASSAVIRLSYGYTF	TGTGCCAGCAGTGCCGTTATTCGTCTGAGCTATGGCTACACCTTC
.	TRBV24-1	TRBJ2-7	13	.	CATSERDTHEQYF	TGTGCCACCAGTGAACGGGACACCCACGAGCAGTACTTC
.	TRBV9	TRBJ2-1	14	.	CASSVEPGNGEQFF	TGTGCCAGCAGCGTAGAGCCGGGGAACGGTGAGCAGTTCTTC
few	TRBV12-3/TRBV12-4	TRBJ2-1	13	.	CASSSPENNEQFF	TGTGCCAGCAGTTCCCCAGAGAACAATGAGCAGTTCTTC
few	TRBV7-9	TRBJ1-4	13	.	CAWGKGANEKLFF	TGTGCCTGGGGAAAAGGAGCTAATGAAAAACTGTTTTTT
.	TRBV6-1	TRBJ2-7	14	TRBD2	CASRELAEGYEQYF	TGTGCCAGCAGGGAACTAGCGGAGGGATACGAGCAGTACTTC
few	TRBV7-9	TRBJ2-3	18	TRBD2	CASRPRLAGDMSTDTQYF	TGTGCCAGCAGGCCAAGACTAGCGGGAGACATGAGCACAGATACGCAGTATTTT
few	TRBV11-2	TRBJ1-1	12	.	CATKSLRRQAFF	TGTGCCACAAAATCCCTGCGGCGGCAAGCTTTCTTT
.	TRBV4-2	TRBJ2-3	17	TRBD2	CASSHLLSGGSTDTQYF	TGTGCCAGCAGCCACCTTCTTAGCGGGGGGAGCACAGATACGCAGTATTTT
.	TRBV5-1	TRBJ1-2	16	TRBD1	CASSLTGGSTNYGYTF	TGCGCCAGCAGCTTGACAGGGGGCTCTACTAACTATGGCTACACCTTC
few	TRBV7-9	TRBJ2-1	14	.	CASIKGNRDNEQFF	TGTGCCAGCATTAAGGGCAACCGAGACAATGAGCAGTTCTTC
.	TRBV4-1	TRBJ1-1	15	.	CASSQEPGRYTEAFF	TGCGCCAGCAGCCAAGAACCAGGGCGGTACACTGAAGCTTTCTTT
few	TRBV7-2	TRBJ1-5	15	TRBD1	CASSLGTGSNQPQHF	TGCGCCAGCAGCTTGGGGACAGGTAGCAATCAGCCCCAGCATTTT